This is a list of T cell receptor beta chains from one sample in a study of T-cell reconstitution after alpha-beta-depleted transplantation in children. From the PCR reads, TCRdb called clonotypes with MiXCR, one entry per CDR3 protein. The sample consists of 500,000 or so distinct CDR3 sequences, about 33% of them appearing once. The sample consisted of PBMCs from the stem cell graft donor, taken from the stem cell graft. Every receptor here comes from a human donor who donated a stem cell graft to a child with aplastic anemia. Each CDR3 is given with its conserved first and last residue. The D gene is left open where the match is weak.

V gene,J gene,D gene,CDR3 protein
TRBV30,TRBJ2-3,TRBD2,CAWLAGLYTDTQYF
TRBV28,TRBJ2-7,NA,CASSSSGTKQSEQYF
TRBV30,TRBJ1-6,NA,CAWSPGNSPLHF
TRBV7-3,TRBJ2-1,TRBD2,CASSLGGRSSYNEQFF
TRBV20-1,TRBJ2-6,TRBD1,CSARGGPGQASGANVLTF
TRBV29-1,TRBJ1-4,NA,CSVTPTRANEKLFF
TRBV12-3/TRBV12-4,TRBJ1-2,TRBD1,CASRNRGISYGYTF
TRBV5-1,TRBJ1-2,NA,CASSLPEWGHGYTF
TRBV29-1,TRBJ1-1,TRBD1,CSVGDRVYTEAFF
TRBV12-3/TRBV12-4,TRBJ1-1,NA,CASSYLIGTRYLNTEAFF
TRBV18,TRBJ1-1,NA,CASSSDTGQVTEAFF
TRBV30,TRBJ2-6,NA,CACSAGANVLTF
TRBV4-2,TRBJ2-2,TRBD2,CASSQGGGRNTGELFF
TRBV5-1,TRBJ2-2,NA,CASSLGNTGELFF
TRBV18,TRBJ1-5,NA,CASSPSGPSNQPQHF
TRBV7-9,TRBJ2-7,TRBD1,CASSLEGAVNEQYF
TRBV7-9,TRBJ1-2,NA,CASSLVSTAQMGYTF
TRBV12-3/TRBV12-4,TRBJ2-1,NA,CASSYGGVRLGEQFF
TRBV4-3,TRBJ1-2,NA,CASSPGWVGGYGYTF
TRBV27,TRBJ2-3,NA,CATPLQGGSPDTQYF
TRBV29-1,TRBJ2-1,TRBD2,CSVSTSLLAGVYNEQFF
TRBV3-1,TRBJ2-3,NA,CASSQQMTTTDTQYF
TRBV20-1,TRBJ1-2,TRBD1,CSARDVDRGEGYTF
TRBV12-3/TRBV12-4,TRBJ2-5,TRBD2,CASSSLAGDQETQYF
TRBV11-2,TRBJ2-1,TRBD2,CASSGGTSGSYIYEQFF
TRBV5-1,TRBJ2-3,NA,CASSLAEGDTQYF
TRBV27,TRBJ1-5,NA,CASSPGIAQPQHF
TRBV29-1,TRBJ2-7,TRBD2,CSVGTSGRYEQYF
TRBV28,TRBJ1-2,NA,CASSFFQENYGYTF
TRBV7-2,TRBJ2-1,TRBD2,CASSQRLAGSYNEQFF
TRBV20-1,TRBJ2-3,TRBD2,CSAPGLVRLADTQYF
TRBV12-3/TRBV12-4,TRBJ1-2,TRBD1,CASRSTGGVTYGYTF
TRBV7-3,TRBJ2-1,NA,CASSLMQGPSQEQFF
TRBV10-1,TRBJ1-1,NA,CASSEGTLNTEAFF
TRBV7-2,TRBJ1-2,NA,CASSLEPGSGYTF
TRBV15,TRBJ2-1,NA,CATSRDLQGQGEQFF
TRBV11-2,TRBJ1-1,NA,CASKAMNTEAFF